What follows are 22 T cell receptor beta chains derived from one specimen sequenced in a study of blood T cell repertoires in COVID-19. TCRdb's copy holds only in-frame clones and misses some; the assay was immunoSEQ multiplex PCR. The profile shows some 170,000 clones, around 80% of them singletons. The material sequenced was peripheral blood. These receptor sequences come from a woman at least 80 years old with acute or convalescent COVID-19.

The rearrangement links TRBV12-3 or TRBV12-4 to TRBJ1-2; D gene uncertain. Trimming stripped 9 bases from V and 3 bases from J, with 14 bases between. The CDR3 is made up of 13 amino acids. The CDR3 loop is CASRGTEHYGYTF. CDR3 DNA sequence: TGTGCCAGTCGTGGTACAGAGCACTATGGCTACACCTTC.

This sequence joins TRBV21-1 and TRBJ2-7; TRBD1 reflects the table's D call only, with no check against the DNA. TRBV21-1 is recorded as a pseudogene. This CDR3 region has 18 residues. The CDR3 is CASSQIDSQQAYSYEQYF. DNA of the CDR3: TGTGCCAGCTCCCAGATAGACAGTCAGCAGGCATATTCCTACGAGCAGTACTTC.

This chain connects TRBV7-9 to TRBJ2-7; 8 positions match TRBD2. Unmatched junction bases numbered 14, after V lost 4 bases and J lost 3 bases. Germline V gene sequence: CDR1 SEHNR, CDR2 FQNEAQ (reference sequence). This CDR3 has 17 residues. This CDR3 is CASSSRHQSGRGYEQYF. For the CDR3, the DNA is TGTGCCAGCAGCTCCCGTCATCAGAGCGGGAGAGGCTACGAGCAGTACTTC.

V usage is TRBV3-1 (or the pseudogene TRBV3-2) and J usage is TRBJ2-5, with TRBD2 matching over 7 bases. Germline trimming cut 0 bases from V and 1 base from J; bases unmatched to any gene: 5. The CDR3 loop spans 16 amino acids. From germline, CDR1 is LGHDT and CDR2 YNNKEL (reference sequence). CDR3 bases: TGTGCCAGCAGCCAAGATACGTCTAGCGGCCAAGAGACCCAGTACTTC. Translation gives CASSQDTSSGQETQYF.

CDR3 in DNA: TGTGCCAGTAACCGGGACAGGGGGTTTCAGCCCCAGCATTTT. Translating gives CASNRDRGFQPQHF. This rearrangement joins TRBV19 to TRBJ1-5, with 11 bases fitting TRBD1. This CDR3 is built from 14 residues. J lost 6 bases, V lost 7 bases, and 5 bases had no gene match. Per germline, CDR1 LNHDA and CDR2 SQIVND (reference sequence).

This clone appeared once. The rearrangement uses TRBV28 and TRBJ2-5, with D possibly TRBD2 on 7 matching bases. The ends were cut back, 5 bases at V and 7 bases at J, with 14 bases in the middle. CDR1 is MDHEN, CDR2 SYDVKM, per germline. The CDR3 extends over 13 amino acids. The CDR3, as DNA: TGTGCCAGCAGTGTGACTAGCAGGGGGACCCAGTACTTC. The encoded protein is CASSVTSRGTQYF.

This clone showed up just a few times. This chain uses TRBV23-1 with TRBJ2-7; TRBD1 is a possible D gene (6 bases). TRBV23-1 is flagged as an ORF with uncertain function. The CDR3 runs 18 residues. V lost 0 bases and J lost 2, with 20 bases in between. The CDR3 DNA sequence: TGCGCCAGCAGTCAATCTAGGACAGAAGGCATTTCGGCCTACGAGCAGTACTTC. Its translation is CASSQSRTEGISAYEQYF.

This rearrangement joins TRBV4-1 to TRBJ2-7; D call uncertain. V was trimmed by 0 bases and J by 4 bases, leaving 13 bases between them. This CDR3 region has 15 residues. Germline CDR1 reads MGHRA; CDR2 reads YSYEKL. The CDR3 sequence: CASSQDRTELYEQYF. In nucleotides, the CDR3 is TGCGCCAGCAGCCAAGATAGAACAGAGCTATACGAGCAGTACTTC.

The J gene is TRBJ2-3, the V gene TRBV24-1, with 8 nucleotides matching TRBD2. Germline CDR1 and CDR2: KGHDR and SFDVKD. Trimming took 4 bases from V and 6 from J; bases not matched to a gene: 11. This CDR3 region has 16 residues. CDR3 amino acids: CATSESVAGRLDTQYF. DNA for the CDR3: TGTGCCACCAGTGAATCGGTAGCGGGAAGGTTGGATACGCAGTATTTT.

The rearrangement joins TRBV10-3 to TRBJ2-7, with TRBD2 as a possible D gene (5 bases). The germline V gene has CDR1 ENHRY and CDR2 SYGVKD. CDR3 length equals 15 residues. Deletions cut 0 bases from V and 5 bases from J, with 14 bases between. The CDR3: CAISESGALGNEQYF. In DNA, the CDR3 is TGTGCCATCAGTGAGTCGGGAGCTCTAGGCAACGAGCAGTACTTC.

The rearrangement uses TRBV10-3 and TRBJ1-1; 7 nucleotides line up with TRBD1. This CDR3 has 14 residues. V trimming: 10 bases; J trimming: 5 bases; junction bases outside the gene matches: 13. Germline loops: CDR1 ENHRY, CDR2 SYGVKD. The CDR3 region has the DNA TGTGCCACCGCGGACAGGTGGGATAGTACTGAAGCTTTCTTT. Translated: CATADRWDSTEAFF.

The CDR3: CASSETGGLQPQHF. CDR3 nucleotide sequence: TGTGCCAGCAGCGAAACCGGGGGACTTCAGCCCCAGCATTTT. The chain is built from TRBV7-9 and TRBJ1-5; D might be TRBD1 (5 bases). The germline V and J ends were trimmed by 5 bases and 6 bases, with 14 bases remaining between them. The germline V gene has CDR1 SEHNR and CDR2 FQNEAQ (reference sequence). There are 14 residues in the CDR3.

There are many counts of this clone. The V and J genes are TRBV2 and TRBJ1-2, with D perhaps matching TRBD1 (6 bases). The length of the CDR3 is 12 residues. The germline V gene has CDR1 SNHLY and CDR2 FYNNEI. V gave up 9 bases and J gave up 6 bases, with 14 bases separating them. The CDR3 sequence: CAREQGSDGYTF. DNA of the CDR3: TGTGCCAGAGAACAGGGAAGCGATGGCTACACCTTC.

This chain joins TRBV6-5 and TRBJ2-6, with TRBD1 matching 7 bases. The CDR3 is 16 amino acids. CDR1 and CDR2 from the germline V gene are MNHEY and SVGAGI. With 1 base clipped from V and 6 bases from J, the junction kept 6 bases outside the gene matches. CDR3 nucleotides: TGTGCCAGCAGTTACTTGGGGGACAGACCGGCCAACGTCCTGACTTTC. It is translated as CASSYLGDRPANVLTF.

The CDR3 is CASSISSGSLSYEQYF. DNA of the CDR3: TGTGCCAGCAGCATCTCTAGCGGGAGTCTCTCCTACGAGCAGTACTTC. The chain employs TRBV11-2 and TRBJ2-7, with TRBD2 matching 10 bases. Losses at the gene ends were 5 bases for V and 0 bases for J; bases not matched to a gene: 7. Germline CDR1 reads SGHAT; CDR2 reads FQNNGV. The CDR3 sequence is 16 residues long.

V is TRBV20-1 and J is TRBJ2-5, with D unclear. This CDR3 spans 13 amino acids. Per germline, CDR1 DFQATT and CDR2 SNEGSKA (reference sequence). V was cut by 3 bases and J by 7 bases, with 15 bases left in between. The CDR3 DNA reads TGCAGTGCTAGTTCGTCCGCTACCTCGACCCAGTACTTC. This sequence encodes CSASSSATSTQYF.

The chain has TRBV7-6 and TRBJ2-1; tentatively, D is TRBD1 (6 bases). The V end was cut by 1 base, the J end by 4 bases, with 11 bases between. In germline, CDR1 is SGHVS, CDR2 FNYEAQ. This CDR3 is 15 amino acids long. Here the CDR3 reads CASSLEGTFYNEQFF. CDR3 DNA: TGTGCCAGCAGCTTAGAGGGGACATTTTACAATGAGCAGTTCTTC. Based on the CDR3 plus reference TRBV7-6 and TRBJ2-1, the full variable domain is GAGVSQSPRYKVTKRGQDVALRCDPISGHVSLYWYRQALGQGPEFLTYFNYEAQQDKSGLPNDRFSAERPEGSISTLTIQRTEQRDSAMYRCASSLEGTFYNEQFFGPGTRLTVL.

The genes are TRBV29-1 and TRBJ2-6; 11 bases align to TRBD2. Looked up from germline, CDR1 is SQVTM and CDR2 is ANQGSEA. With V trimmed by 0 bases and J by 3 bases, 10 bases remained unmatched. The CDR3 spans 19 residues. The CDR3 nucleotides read TGCAGCGTTGAAGAATGGGTTAGCGGGAGGGCCTTTGGGGCCAACGTCCTGACTTTC. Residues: CSVEEWVSGRAFGANVLTF.

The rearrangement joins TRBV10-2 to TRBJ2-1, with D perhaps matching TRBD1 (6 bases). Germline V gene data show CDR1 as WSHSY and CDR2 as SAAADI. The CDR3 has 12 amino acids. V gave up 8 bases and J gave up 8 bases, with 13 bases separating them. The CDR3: CASRWGPDEQFF. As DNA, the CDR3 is TGCGCCAGCCGGTGGGGGCCGGATGAGCAGTTCTTC.

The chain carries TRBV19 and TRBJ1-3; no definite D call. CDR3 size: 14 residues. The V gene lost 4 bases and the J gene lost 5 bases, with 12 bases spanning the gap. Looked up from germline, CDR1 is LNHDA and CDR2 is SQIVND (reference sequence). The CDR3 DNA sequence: TGTGCCAGTAGTACAGAACCGGGAAGAAACACCATATATTTT. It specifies CASSTEPGRNTIYF.

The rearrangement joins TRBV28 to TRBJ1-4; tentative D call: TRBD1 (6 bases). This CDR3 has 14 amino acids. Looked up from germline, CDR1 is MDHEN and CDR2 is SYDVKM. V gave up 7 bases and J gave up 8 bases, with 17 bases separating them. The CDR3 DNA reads TGTGCCAGCAACGTACAGGGCCTGAGGGAAAAACTGTTTTTT. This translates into CASNVQGLREKLFF.

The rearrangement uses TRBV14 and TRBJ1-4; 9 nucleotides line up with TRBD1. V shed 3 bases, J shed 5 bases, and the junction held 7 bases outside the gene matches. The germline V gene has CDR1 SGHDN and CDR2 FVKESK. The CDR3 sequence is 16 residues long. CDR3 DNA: TGTGCCAGCAGCCAGCGGGGACAGGGACTAAATGAAAAACTGTTTTTT. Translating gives CASSQRGQGLNEKLFF.